This TCR beta chain was sequenced during a study of T and B cells in COVID-19 patients. For the study at large: Recovered patients mostly had mild to moderate COVID-19 managed as outpatients.

Study-wide findings and caveats: Patients with COVID-19 reportedly showed strongly skewed T cell receptor beta variable and joining gene usage. No sequencing was yet done of CD4+, regulatory or CD8+ subsets, or of SARS-CoV-2-responsive or tetramer+ sorted cells.

TRB was amplified from around 250-500 ng of blood genomic DNA. Germline lookup yields CDR1 SGHRS and CDR2 YFSETQ. Trimming removed 2 bases from V and 4 bases from J, with 13 bases in between. The CDR3 has 15 residues. On this clonotype itself: Its antigen is still unknown.

TRB rearrangements were amplified by multiplex PCR with BIOMED2 TRB-A/B primers. TCRdb re-called the multiplex PCR reads with MiXCR, one entry per CDR3 protein. This sample carries 20,000 to 25,000 distinct CDR3 sequences, less than 30% of them seen once, and the ten largest clones take 2.5% to 3%. This chain joins TRBV5-1 and TRBJ2-1, with D possibly matching TRBD2 (6 bases). The TCR comes from a human donor who had recovered from COVID-19. The sequencing sample was made of blood. The CDR3 coding sequence is TGCGCCAGCAGCTTCGATCCGGGAGAGTACAATGAGCAGTTCTTC. Amino acid sequence: CASSFDPGEYNEQFF. The full variable domain, rest sourced from reference TRBV5-1 and TRBJ2-1, is KAGVTQTPRYLIKTRGQQVTLSCSPISGHRSVSWYQQTPGQGLQFLFEYFSETQRNKGNFPGRFSGRQFSNSRSEMNVSTLELGDSALYLCASSFDPGEYNEQFFGPGTRLTVL.